The rows below give T cell receptor beta chains drawn from one sample of a study of OX40 agonist ivuxolimab in advanced cancers. The assay was immunoSEQ multiplex PCR, and TCRdb's table has in-frame clones only and misses some. The data contain roughly 70,000 clones, about 90% of them singletons. The sequenced sample was CD4+ or CD8+ T cells sorted from blood, obtained in a trial of the OX40 agonist ivuxolimab. The receptor set was obtained from an adult with an advanced solid tumor such as melanoma, head and neck, liver or kidney cancer. Each CDR3 is given with its conserved first and last residue. D genes are given only for firm matches. Clone size appears in some rows only: once, few, many, or a class for an expanded clone.

v_call: TRBV7-9
clone_size: few
j_call: TRBJ2-7
d_call: .
cdr3_aa: CASSGREQYF
cdr3_nt: TGTGCCAGCAGCGGCAGGGAGCAGTACTTC

v_call: TRBV27
clone_size: once
j_call: TRBJ2-1
d_call: TRBD2
cdr3_aa: CASSHQIRGGRVNEQFF
cdr3_nt: TGTGCCAGCAGTCACCAGATCAGAGGCGGGAGGGTCAATGAGCAGTTCTTC

v_call: TRBV7-2
clone_size: .
j_call: TRBJ1-1
d_call: .
cdr3_aa: CASSPIPGNTEAFF
cdr3_nt: TGTGCCAGCAGCCCCATTCCGGGGAACACTGAAGCTTTCTTT

v_call: TRBV6-4
clone_size: .
j_call: TRBJ2-1
d_call: TRBD2
cdr3_aa: CASSQTSGRTDEQFF
cdr3_nt: TGTGCCAGCAGTCAGACTAGCGGGAGAACAGATGAGCAGTTCTTC

v_call: TRBV5-6
clone_size: .
j_call: TRBJ1-2
d_call: TRBD1
cdr3_aa: CASSQGQVYGYTF
cdr3_nt: TGTGCCAGCAGCCAGGGACAGGTCTATGGCTACACCTTC

v_call: TRBV7-3
clone_size: .
j_call: TRBJ2-2
d_call: .
cdr3_aa: CASSLRFTWGNTGELFF
cdr3_nt: TGTGCCAGCAGCTTAAGATTCACATGGGGTAACACCGGGGAGCTGTTTTTT

v_call: TRBV10-1
clone_size: .
j_call: TRBJ2-3
d_call: .
cdr3_aa: CASSESYRVDTQYF
cdr3_nt: TGCGCCAGCAGTGAGTCGTATAGGGTGGATACGCAGTATTTT

v_call: TRBV14
clone_size: .
j_call: TRBJ1-1
d_call: .
cdr3_aa: CASSPFMQRNTEAFF
cdr3_nt: TGTGCCAGCAGCCCTTTCATGCAGAGAAACACTGAAGCTTTCTTT

v_call: TRBV19
clone_size: few
j_call: TRBJ1-2
d_call: .
cdr3_aa: CASSIQRAQGYTF
cdr3_nt: TGTGCCAGTAGTATACAGAGGGCTCAGGGCTACACCTTC

v_call: TRBV30
clone_size: .
j_call: TRBJ2-7
d_call: .
cdr3_aa: CAWGTYEQYF
cdr3_nt: TGTGCCTGGGGAACCTACGAGCAGTACTTC

v_call: TRBV19
clone_size: .
j_call: TRBJ1-5
d_call: .
cdr3_aa: CASSPTSSFNQPQHF
cdr3_nt: TGTGCCAGTAGCCCGACAAGTTCCTTCAATCAGCCCCAGCATTTT

v_call: TRBV5-8
clone_size: .
j_call: TRBJ1-5
d_call: .
cdr3_aa: CASSLGDTELNQPQHF
cdr3_nt: TGTGCCAGCAGCTTGGGGGACACGGAACTCAATCAGCCCCAGCATTTT